These T cell receptor beta chains were read from a single sample in a study of blood T cell repertoires in COVID-19. The repertoire was sequenced with immunoSEQ multiplex PCR; TCRdb's copy has only in-frame clones and lacks some. Here the sample spans about 190,000 clones, 88% being singletons. The specimen was peripheral blood. These receptors all come from a human donor in a cohort sampled during active COVID-19. Both conserved end residues are part of each CDR3. A D gene is named only where the DNA matches it firmly. Clone size, where shown, is once, few, many, or a class for clones that have expanded.

size	D	V	J	DNA	CDR3
once	TRBD1	TRBV2	TRBJ2-2	TGTGCCAGCAGTGCGACGGGACAGGGTACCGGGGAGCTGTTTTTT	CASSATGQGTGELFF
NA	TRBD1	TRBV6-1	TRBJ1-2	TGTGCCAGCAGTGACAGGGGGTACTATGGCTACACCTTC	CASSDRGYYGYTF
NA	TRBD1	TRBV5-1	TRBJ1-4	TGCGCCAGCAGCTTGGTCCTACCGGGACAGGGGCAATGGGCTAATGAAAAACTGTTTTTT	CASSLVLPGQGQWANEKLFF
NA	NA	TRBV9	TRBJ2-3	TGTGCCAGCAGCGTAGGACCGAGGACAGATACGCAGTATTTT	CASSVGPRTDTQYF
NA	NA	TRBV27	TRBJ2-5	TGTGCCAGCAGTTTGGTTGGCGGAGAGACCCAGTACTTC	CASSLVGGETQYF
NA	NA	TRBV2	TRBJ1-1	TGTGCCAGCAGGAGGGTTGGGGGGGTGAACACTGAAGCTTTCTTT	CASRRVGGVNTEAFF
few	TRBD1	TRBV6-2/TRBV6-3	TRBJ1-5	TGTGCCAGCAGTTACGGACACAACACAGGGGGTAGCCCCCAGCATTTT	CASSYGHNTGGSPQHF
few	NA	TRBV19	TRBJ1-4	TGTGCCAGTAGTATTGCCGGAAAACTGTTTTTT	CASSIAGKLFF
few	TRBD2	TRBV5-1	TRBJ2-3	TGCGCCAGCAGCTTCAGCGGGGGGGCGGATACGCAGTATTTT	CASSFSGGADTQYF
NA	NA	TRBV7-2	TRBJ1-1	TGTGCCAGCAGCCCTACGCGTCTGGTGGGGGGAACTGAAGCTTTCTTT	CASSPTRLVGGTEAFF
NA	TRBD1	TRBV7-9	TRBJ1-5	TGTGCCAGCAGCTTAGCCGGGACAGGAAATCAGCCCCAGCATTTT	CASSLAGTGNQPQHF
NA	TRBD2	TRBV7-8	TRBJ2-1	TGTGCCAGCAGCCGAGGACTAGCGGGGGGCGATGAGCAGTTCTTC	CASSRGLAGGDEQFF
NA	NA	TRBV3-1/TRBV3-2	TRBJ2-7	TGTGCCAGCAGCCAAGATACTGTCCCCTCCTACGAGCAGTACTTC	CASSQDTVPSYEQYF
once	TRBD1	TRBV6-2/TRBV6-3	TRBJ2-1	TGTGCCAGCAGTAGACAGGGGGAGCAGTTCTTC	CASSRQGEQFF
NA	TRBD2	TRBV7-9	TRBJ2-5	TGTGCCAGCAGCTTAGGACTTCAGCGGGGGGGTCAAGAGACCCAGTACTTC	CASSLGLQRGGQETQYF
once	NA	TRBV11-2	TRBJ2-5	TGTGCCAGCAGCTTAGCCCCCCAGGGCCAAGAGACCCAGTACTTC	CASSLAPQGQETQYF
NA	TRBD1	TRBV4-3	TRBJ2-5	TGCGCCAGCAGCCCCGGGACAGGAAAAGAGACCCAGTACTTC	CASSPGTGKETQYF
NA	NA	TRBV27	TRBJ2-1	TGTGCCAGCAGTTTGGGAGTTTCGGGGAGGAATGAGCAGTTCTTC	CASSLGVSGRNEQFF
NA	NA	TRBV4-3	TRBJ1-1	TGCGCCAGCAGCCGTGAATACAGGGCGGACACTGAAGCTTTCTTT	CASSREYRADTEAFF
NA	NA	TRBV6-5	TRBJ2-4	TGTGCCAGCAGGATTGGAGCGGGAGCCAAAAACATTCAGTACTTC	CASRIGAGAKNIQYF
NA	NA	TRBV6-5	TRBJ2-1	TGTGCCAGCAGTTCGGACACGGGCTCCTACAATGAGCAGTTCTTC	CASSSDTGSYNEQFF
NA	NA	TRBV5-1	TRBJ2-6	TGCGCCAGCAGCCCGAACCCAGGTTCTGGGGCCAACGTCCTGACTTTC	CASSPNPGSGANVLTF
NA	NA	TRBV4-3	TRBJ1-4	TGCGCCAGCAGCCCATCCCCGGGGGTTGAAAAACTGTTTTTT	CASSPSPGVEKLFF
NA	TRBD2	TRBV24-1	TRBJ2-2	TGTGCCACCAGTGAAAGCCGAGCGGGGAGCACCGGGGAGCTGTTTTTT	CATSESRAGSTGELFF
NA	TRBD1	TRBV9	TRBJ2-5	TGTGCCAGCAGTCCGGGACAGCTGAAAGAGACCCAGTACTTC	CASSPGQLKETQYF
NA	NA	TRBV6-2/TRBV6-3	TRBJ2-6	TGTGCCAGCAGCCTCCCGGGGTCGGGGGAACGGTCCTCTGGGGCCAACGTCCTGACTTTC	CASSLPGSGERSSGANVLTF
NA	NA	TRBV5-4	TRBJ2-3	TGTGCCAGCAGCCCCTCAACTAGAGAAAGCACAGATACGCAGTATTTT	CASSPSTRESTDTQYF
NA	TRBD1	TRBV19	TRBJ2-2	TGTGCCAGTAGTGGGACAGGGAACACCGGGGAGCTGTTTTTT	CASSGTGNTGELFF
NA	TRBD1	TRBV3-1/TRBV3-2	TRBJ1-4	TGTGCCAGCAGCCCAGCCCGGGACAGGGACATAACTAATGAAAAACTGTTTTTT	CASSPARDRDITNEKLFF
NA	TRBD2	TRBV11-2	TRBJ2-5	TGTGCCAGCAGCTTACGCGGGGGGCCGGGGGAGACCCAGTACTTC	CASSLRGGPGETQYF
NA	TRBD2	TRBV6-2/TRBV6-3	TRBJ2-3	TGTGCCAGCAGTGCCCTCGGGACTAGGCCCGATACGCAGTATTTT	CASSALGTRPDTQYF
NA	NA	TRBV7-8	TRBJ1-1	TGTGCCAGCAGCTTAGGCCACGGGAACACTGAAGCTTTCTTT	CASSLGHGNTEAFF
NA	TRBD2	TRBV2	TRBJ2-7	TGTGCCAGCAGGGTTGGACTAGGCGAGCAGTACTTC	CASRVGLGEQYF
NA	NA	TRBV3-1/TRBV3-2	TRBJ1-1	TGTGCCAGCAGCCAAGGAGGATTCGTGAACACTGAAGCTTTCTTT	CASSQGGFVNTEAFF
NA	TRBD1	TRBV7-2	TRBJ1-2	TGTGCCAGCAGCTTGGGACAGGGGGCCTATGGCTACACCTTC	CASSLGQGAYGYTF
NA	NA	TRBV5-4	TRBJ2-1	TGTGCCAGCAATCCAGGGGCGGGCTCCTACAATGAGCAGTTCTTC	CASNPGAGSYNEQFF
NA	NA	TRBV30	TRBJ1-3	TGTGCCTGGAGTAGCGGGGGGAATGGAAACACCATATATTTT	CAWSSGGNGNTIYF
NA	NA	TRBV6-2/TRBV6-3	TRBJ1-1	TGTGCCAGCAGTTACGGGGGCGGCACTGAAGCTTTCTTT	CASSYGGGTEAFF
NA	TRBD2	TRBV5-1	TRBJ2-2	TGCGCCAGCAGCTCACCCCTACTCAGCTTAGGACTAGCGGGGGGGAACACCGGGGAGCTGTTTTTT	CASSSPLLSLGLAGGNTGELFF